This is a list of T cell receptor beta chains from one sample in a study of cytomegalovirus exposure and HLA in healthy donors. Method: immunoSEQ multiplex PCR; TCRdb's copy keeps in-frame clones and lacks some. This table holds about 270,000 clones, more than 80% found once. Specimen: PBMCs. The receptors stem from a middle-aged man in good health and CMV-seropositive. Each CDR3 is given with its conserved first and last residue. The D gene is left open where the match is weak. Some rows mark clone size as missing; the rest say once, few, many or name a class of expanded clone.

v_call,clone_size,j_call,d_call,cdr3_aa,cdr3_nt
TRBV10-2,NA,TRBJ1-5,TRBD1,CASWQGAWNQPQHF,TGCGCCAGCTGGCAGGGGGCTTGGAATCAGCCCCAGCATTTT
TRBV9,NA,TRBJ2-3,NA,CASSVALRSDTQYF,TGTGCCAGCAGCGTAGCTTTGCGGTCAGATACGCAGTATTTT
TRBV10-2,NA,TRBJ2-3,TRBD2,CASSGSSSGEEYTSTDTQYF,TGCGCCAGCAGTGGATCTTCTAGCGGGGAAGAATATACTAGCACAGATACGCAGTATTTT
TRBV6-1,NA,TRBJ1-3,NA,CASSEATGLSGNTIYF,TGTGCCAGCAGTGAAGCTACAGGGCTCTCTGGAAACACCATATATTTT
TRBV5-4,NA,TRBJ1-5,NA,CASSLLDGFNQPQHF,TGTGCCAGCAGCCTACTAGACGGCTTCAATCAGCCCCAGCATTTT
TRBV30,NA,TRBJ1-5,NA,CAWSVGQTDQPQHF,TGTGCCTGGAGTGTCGGACAGACCGATCAGCCCCAGCATTTT
TRBV11-2,once,TRBJ2-7,NA,CASSLGRGYEQYF,TGTGCCAGCAGCTTAGGTAGGGGGTACGAGCAGTACTTC
TRBV7-8,NA,TRBJ2-6,TRBD2,CASTLPGGGAGANVLTF,TGTGCCAGCACCCTACCCGGGGGGGGCGCTGGGGCCAACGTCCTGACTTTC
TRBV6-1,NA,TRBJ1-5,NA,CASSEGGGGQQQPQHF,TGTGCCAGCAGTGAAGGTGGCGGGGGCCAGCAGCAGCCCCAGCATTTT
TRBV9,NA,TRBJ1-2,TRBD1,CASSDRGDPLSYGYTF,TGTGCCAGCAGTGACAGGGGGGACCCCTTGTCCTATGGCTACACCTTC
TRBV5-4,NA,TRBJ2-5,TRBD2,CASSLSGSGETQYF,TGTGCCAGCAGCCTTAGCGGGAGTGGAGAGACCCAGTACTTC
TRBV7-9,once,TRBJ1-5,NA,CSSSLGGQTDSNQPQHF,TGTTCCAGCAGCTTAGGCGGACAGACCGATAGCAATCAGCCCCAGCATTTT
TRBV27,NA,TRBJ1-1,TRBD1,CASTRQGASNTEAFF,TGTGCCAGCACCCGACAGGGGGCCTCGAACACTGAAGCTTTCTTT
TRBV4-3,NA,TRBJ2-7,TRBD1,CASSQHRGREQYF,TGCGCCAGCAGCCAACACAGGGGTCGCGAGCAGTACTTC
TRBV6-1,NA,TRBJ1-3,NA,CASTPGGNGNTIYF,TGTGCCAGCACTCCCGGGGGGAACGGAAACACCATATATTTT
TRBV7-9,NA,TRBJ2-5,TRBD2,CASSTTSPETQYF,TGTGCCAGCAGCACGACTAGCCCGGAGACCCAGTACTTC
TRBV7-8,NA,TRBJ2-7,NA,CASSDRNHEQYF,TGTGCCAGCAGCGACAGGAACCACGAGCAGTACTTC